The 18 T cell receptor beta chains below all came from one sample that was sequenced in a study of cytomegalovirus exposure and HLA in healthy donors. Researchers ran the PCR with 60 Vbeta and 13 Jbeta primers. TCRdb's table, derived via immunoSEQ multiplex PCR, lists solely in-frame clones and lacks some. The data show about 150,000 clones, more than 65% seen once. Sequenced sample: PBMCs. These TCRs come from a man aged 50-59 years in good health and CMV-seropositive.

The chain links TRBV6-6 to TRBJ2-7, with D tentatively TRBD2 (5 bases). Germline CDR1 and CDR2: MNHNY and SVGAGI (reference sequence). Trimming took 7 bases from V and 2 from J, leaving 18 bases between them. This CDR3 is built from 15 residues. Written as DNA, the CDR3 is TGTGCCAGCATTTTCGACCGCGAGGGCCCCTACGAGCAGTACTTC. Protein: CASIFDREGPYEQYF.

This chain joins TRBV15 and TRBJ1-4; D gene uncertain. Trimming stripped 0 bases from V and 3 bases from J, with 8 bases between. This CDR3 comprises 15 residues. In germline, CDR1 is LNHNV, CDR2 YYDKDF (reference sequence). As DNA, the CDR3 is TGTGCCACCAGCAGAGATCGAGCGGCTAATGAAAAACTGTTTTTT. This translates into CATSRDRAANEKLFF.

This clone was observed a single time. The rearrangement uses TRBV6-5 and TRBJ2-3, with 10 positions matching TRBD1. The CDR3 is 14 amino acids. Germline V CDR1 and CDR2: MNHEY, SVGAGI. V was clipped by 5 bases and J by 4 bases; unmatched bases: 3. In DNA form, the CDR3 reads TGTGCCAGCAGTGGGGGGACAGGGGCAGATACGCAGTATTTT. It specifies CASSGGTGADTQYF.

The chain couples TRBV28 to TRBJ1-1, with a tentative D call TRBD1 (5 bases). There are 15 residues in the CDR3. The ends were cut back, 6 bases at V and 1 base at J, with 15 bases in the middle. Germline loops: CDR1 MDHEN, CDR2 SYDVKM. In nucleotides, the CDR3 is TGTGCCAGCAGCCCCGGATCCCAGGGGAACACTGAAGCTTTCTTT. Its translation is CASSPGSQGNTEAFF.

The rearrangement links TRBV6-1 to TRBJ1-5, with unresolved D. CDR3 length equals 14 residues. Trimming left V 8 bases short and J 5 bases short, with 16 bases between. CDR1 and CDR2 from the germline V gene are MNHNS and SASEGT. The CDR3 loop reads CASADRGLDQPQHF. The CDR3 DNA follows: TGTGCCAGCGCCGATAGAGGGTTGGATCAGCCCCAGCATTTT.

The rearrangement joins TRBV7-9 to TRBJ1-5; maybe TRBD1 (5 bases). The germline gives CDR1 SEHNR, CDR2 FQNEAQ (reference sequence). The CDR3 extends over 15 amino acids. V lost 6 bases and J lost 1, with 13 bases in between. The CDR3 reads CASSHPDSSNQPQHF. The CDR3 nucleotides read TGTGCCAGCAGTCACCCAGACAGCAGCAATCAGCCCCAGCATTTT.

This chain links TRBV23-1 with TRBJ2-1, with 8 nucleotides matching TRBD1. TRBV23-1 is an open reading frame whose function is uncertain. The CDR3 is 13 residues long. After removal of 8 bases from V and 4 bases from J, the junction contained 4 bases not matched to a gene. The CDR3 region is CASGRDRYNEQFF. CDR3 DNA sequence: TGCGCCAGCGGCCGGGACAGGTACAATGAGCAGTTCTTC.

This chain links TRBV10-3 with TRBJ2-7, with a tentative D call TRBD1 (6 bases). This CDR3 comprises 14 residues. The germline V gene encodes CDR1 ENHRY and CDR2 SYGVKD. Deletions cut 8 bases from V and 4 bases from J, with 18 bases between. The CDR3 nucleotides are TGTGCCATCGCCTCTGGGGGCGCGTTTTACGAGCAGTACTTC. It specifies CAIASGGAFYEQYF.

The chain uses TRBV28 and TRBJ2-7, with 7 positions matching TRBD1. The CDR3 has 14 amino acids. CDR1 and CDR2 (germline): MDHEN, SYDVKM. Trimming at V came to 6 bases and at J to 3 bases, leaving 8 bases not matched to a gene. The CDR3 bases are TGTGCCAGCAGGGGACAGTTCCGCGGCTACGAGCAGTACTTC. This sequence encodes CASRGQFRGYEQYF. The full variable domain, rest sourced from reference TRBV28 and TRBJ2-7, is DVKVTQSSRYLVKRTGEKVFLECVQDMDHENMFWYRQDPGLGLRLIYFSYDVKMKEKGDIPEGYSVSREKKERFSLILESASTNQTSMYLCASRGQFRGYEQYFGPGTRLTVT.

This clone was observed a handful of times. V and J are TRBV28 and TRBJ1-5; D may be TRBD1 (6 bases). CDR3 length: 14 amino acids. CDR1 and CDR2 (germline): MDHEN, SYDVKM. Trimming stripped 5 bases from V and 5 bases from J, with 13 bases between. DNA for the CDR3: TGTGCCAGCAGTCAATACAGGGATGATCAGCCCCAGCATTTT. It specifies CASSQYRDDQPQHF.

The J gene is TRBJ1-2, the V gene TRBV2; no clear D gene. The CDR3 extends over 12 amino acids. Trimming took 7 bases from V and 4 from J, leaving 10 bases between them. CDR1 is SNHLY and CDR2 is FYNNEI in the germline V gene. The CDR3 is CASTSGIYGYTF. CDR3 DNA: TGTGCCAGCACAAGCGGCATCTATGGCTACACCTTC.

The chain couples TRBV11-2 to TRBJ2-2, with 8 bases aligning to TRBD2. The germline CDR1 and CDR2 sequences are SGHAT and FQNNGV. Losses at the gene ends were 5 bases for V and 5 bases for J; bases not matched to a gene: 7. This CDR3 region has 15 residues. In DNA form, the CDR3 reads TGTGCCAGCAGCCGGGGTAGCGGGGCAACCGGGGAGCTGTTTTTT. Translated, it gives CASSRGSGATGELFF.

The chain is built from TRBV4-1 and TRBJ1-5, with D possibly TRBD1 on 5 matching bases. This CDR3 is built from 14 residues. In germline, CDR1 is MGHRA, CDR2 YSYEKL. V lost 8 bases and J 0 bases, leaving 11 bases between the germline ends. The DNA for the CDR3 is TGCGCCAGCGGACATCCCTATAGCAATCAGCCCCAGCATTTT. This gives the protein CASGHPYSNQPQHF.

The chain recombines TRBV19 with TRBJ1-1, with D perhaps matching TRBD1 (5 bases). Germline V gene lookup returns CDR1 LNHDA and CDR2 SQIVND (reference sequence). This CDR3 is built from 14 residues. The V gene lost 5 bases and the J gene lost 4 bases, with 14 bases spanning the gap. The CDR3 sequence is CASSPTFDSTEAFF. CDR3 nucleotide sequence: TGTGCCAGTAGTCCCACTTTTGACAGCACTGAAGCTTTCTTT.

V is TRBV2 and J is TRBJ2-5; D is unclear. V was clipped by 2 bases and J by 7 bases, with 8 bases between them. CDR3 length: 12 residues. Looked up from germline, CDR1 is SNHLY and CDR2 is FYNNEI. The DNA of the CDR3 is TGTGCCAGCAGTGAATCTACTGGGACCCAGTACTTC. This encodes CASSESTGTQYF.

A word on this clone: Sequence at one end of the junction differs from germline and may be a read error. This chain connects TRBV7-9 to TRBJ1-1; no definite D call. CDR3 size: 12 residues. Germline values: CDR1 SEHNR, CDR2 FQNEAQ (reference sequence). DNA for the CDR3: TGTTCCAGCAGCTTGGGAGGCACTGAAGCTTTCTTT. It encodes CSSSLGGTEAFF.

The chain joins TRBV11-2 to TRBJ2-7; D gene uncertain. The germline V gene encodes CDR1 SGHAT and CDR2 FQNNGV. V lost 5 bases and J 5 bases, leaving 16 bases between the germline ends. The CDR3 totals 14 residues. The CDR3 sequence is CASSPAGYYHEQYF. The DNA for the CDR3 is TGTGCCAGCAGCCCCGCAGGTTATTACCACGAGCAGTACTTC.

The chain uses TRBV29-1 and TRBJ1-2, with D possibly TRBD1 on 6 matching bases. Trimming removed 7 bases from V and 5 bases from J, with 23 bases in between. Germline values: CDR1 SQVTM, CDR2 ANQGSEA. This CDR3 has 15 residues. The CDR3: CSAESSGEKGYGYTF. CDR3 DNA sequence: TGCAGCGCGGAGTCCTCAGGGGAAAAAGGGTATGGCTACACCTTC.